This paragraph covers one T cell receptor beta chain sequence. This record comes from a study of T cell changes during pregnancy in multiple sclerosis. Measured with immunoSEQ multiplex PCR; TCRdb has only the in-frame clones, and not every one. Of 30,000 to 40,000 clones in the sample, 90% to 95% were seen once. Germline V CDR1 and CDR2: SQVTM, ANQGSEA. V lost 6 bases and J 4 bases, leaving 13 bases between the germline ends. This CDR3 is built from 13 residues. This material consisted of CD4+ T cells from peripheral blood mononuclear cells, taken in the third trimester of pregnancy. The clonotype was recovered from a female donor in good health, enrolled as a control in a pregnancy study. This chain links TRBV29-1 with TRBJ1-5; the D gene is possibly TRBD1 (6 bases). DNA for the CDR3: TGCAGCGTAGTACAGGGATTAAATCAGCCCCAGCATTTT. It encodes CSVVQGLNQPQHF.